This T cell receptor beta chain came from a study of shared clonotypes between healthy human individuals. The overall study: Contributing individuals were a couple of females and a few males aged 18 to 49. Findings and caveats of the study: Among a few donors, around 5% of naive CD4 clonotypes were found in common.

The data were produced by immunoSEQ multiplex PCR, yet TCRdb's version contains in-frame clones alone and is incomplete. The sample consists of about 2.3 million clones, about nine tenths of them appearing once. For this clone: Its antigen is unidentified.

Germline lookup yields CDR1 MGHDK and CDR2 SYGVNS. V shed 3 bases and J 3 bases; nucleotides not matched to a gene: 8. This CDR3 has 16 residues. The chain uses TRBV25-1 and TRBJ2-3, with 8 bases lining up with TRBD1. This receptor was obtained from a young man in good health. Some clones in this sample may be carry-over from other donors' samples. What was sequenced was naive CD4+ T cells from PBMCs. Stated subset: CD45RA+ positively selected. The CDR3 region is CASSDDRGTITDTQYF. The CDR3 DNA is TGTGCCAGCAGTGACGACAGGGGTACTATTACAGATACGCAGTATTTT.